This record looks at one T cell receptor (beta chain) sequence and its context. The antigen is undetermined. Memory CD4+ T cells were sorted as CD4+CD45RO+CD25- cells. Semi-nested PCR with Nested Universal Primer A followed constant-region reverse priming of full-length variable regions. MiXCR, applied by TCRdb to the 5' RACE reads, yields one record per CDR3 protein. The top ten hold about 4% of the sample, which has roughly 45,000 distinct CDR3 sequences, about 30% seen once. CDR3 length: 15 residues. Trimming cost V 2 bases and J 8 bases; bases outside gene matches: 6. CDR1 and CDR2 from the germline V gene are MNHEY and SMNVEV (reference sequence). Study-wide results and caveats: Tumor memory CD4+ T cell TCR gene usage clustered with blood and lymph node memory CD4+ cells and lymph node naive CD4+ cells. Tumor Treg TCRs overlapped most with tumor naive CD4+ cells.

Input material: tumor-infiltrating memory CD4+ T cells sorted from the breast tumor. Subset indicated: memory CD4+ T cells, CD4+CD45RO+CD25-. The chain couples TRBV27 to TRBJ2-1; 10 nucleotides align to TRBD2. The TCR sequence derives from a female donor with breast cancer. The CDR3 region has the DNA TGTGCCAGCAGTTTAGCTAGCGGGGGTGTGGATGAGCAGTTCTTC. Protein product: CASSLASGGVDEQFF.